The 30 T cell receptor beta chains in this list originate from one sample, sequenced in a study of T-cell memory formation after mild COVID-19. TCRdb ran MiXCR on the 5' RACE reads and lists one entry per CDR3 protein. Of roughly 300,000 distinct CDR3 sequences listed, less than 9.5% are singletons. The material sequenced was PBMCs or a T cell subset sorted from them (not recorded which). The receptors originated from a man aged 18-30 years who had mild COVID-19 (a few samples of this study predate the infection). Cell type and time point are not known.

This chain uses TRBV4-2 with TRBJ1-6; 10 bases agree with TRBD1. V lost 5 bases and J lost 7; bases outside the gene matches: 8. Germline V gene lookup returns CDR1 LGHNA and CDR2 YNFKEQ. The CDR3 extends over 16 amino acids. The CDR3 nucleotides are TGTGCCAGCAGCTTTGGGAGGACAGGGGGGAATTCACCCCTCCACTTT. Amino acids: CASSFGRTGGNSPLHF.

This clonotype was counted ten times or more. The CDR3 sequence: CASSRRLAGAQETQYF. The CDR3 nucleotides are TGTGCCAGCAGCCGTCGACTAGCGGGGGCCCAAGAGACCCAGTACTTC. The V gene is TRBV5-6, the J gene TRBJ2-5; TRBD2 matches at 12 bases. Germline loops: CDR1 SGHDT, CDR2 YYEEEE. V lost 4 bases to trimming and J lost 1 base; unmatched junction nucleotides: 5. CDR3 length: 16 residues.

This chain connects TRBV3-1 to TRBJ2-3; 7 nucleotides match TRBD2. The CDR3 runs to 14 residues. Germline V CDR1 and CDR2: LGHDT, YNNKEL (reference sequence). V shed 2 bases and J 4 bases; nucleotides not matched to a gene: 3. CDR3 in amino acids: CASSQFRGADTQYF. CDR3 bases: TGTGCCAGCAGCCAATTCCGGGGGGCAGATACGCAGTATTTT.

This clonotype was seen a handful of times. The gene calls are TRBV4-3 and TRBJ1-4; D is perhaps TRBD1 (5 bases). Between the trimmed V and J ends, which lost 0 bases and 8 bases, there was a span of 16 bases. This CDR3 comprises 16 residues. Germline CDR1 is LGHNA and CDR2 is YSLEER. The CDR3 loop reads CASSQEGTLIGEKLFF. CDR3 DNA: TGCGCCAGCAGCCAAGAAGGGACCCTGATCGGGGAAAAACTGTTTTTT.

The chain carries TRBV20-1 and TRBJ2-7, with D perhaps TRBD1 (5 bases). Germline V lookup: CDR1 DFQATT, CDR2 SNEGSKA (reference sequence). The length of the CDR3 is 12 residues. Trimming removed 0 bases from V and 8 bases from J, with 11 bases in between. The CDR3 coding sequence is TGCAGTGCTAGAGAGGATCAGGACAAGCAGTACTTC. Encoded protein: CSAREDQDKQYF.

The V call is TRBV7-9, the J call TRBJ2-6; D unclear. Deletions cut 5 bases from V and 0 bases from J, with 8 bases between. The CDR3 extends over 15 amino acids. Per germline, CDR1 SEHNR and CDR2 FQNEAQ (reference sequence). CDR3 loop: CASSPNFSGANVLTF. CDR3 in DNA: TGTGCCAGCAGCCCTAACTTCTCTGGGGCCAACGTCCTGACTTTC.

The CDR3 nucleotides are TGTGCCAGCAGCGCGACCCAGAACACTGAAGCTTTCTTT. This translates into CASSATQNTEAFF. V is TRBV7-3 and J is TRBJ1-1; D not certain. CDR1 is SGHTA and CDR2 is FQGTGA in the germline V gene. V was clipped by 5 bases and J by 1 base, with 8 bases between them. The CDR3 sequence is 13 residues long.

This clonotype was counted between two and nine times. V and J are TRBV6-6 and TRBJ2-7; D could derive from TRBD1 or TRBD2 (6 bases each). Germline CDR1 is MNHNY and CDR2 is SVGAGI (reference sequence). Trimming removed 4 bases from V and 7 bases from J, with 14 bases in between. The length of the CDR3 is 13 residues. The CDR3 loop reads CASSFGGPWEQYF. DNA for the CDR3: TGTGCCAGCAGTTTCGGGGGCCCTTGGGAGCAGTACTTC.

This rearrangement joins TRBV7-9 to TRBJ1-3; tentative D call: TRBD1 (5 bases). From germline, CDR1 is SEHNR and CDR2 FQNEAQ (reference sequence). This CDR3 is built from 14 residues. The V end lost 2 bases, the J end lost 3 bases, and 8 bases lay between the germline ends. CDR3 DNA: TGTGCCAGCAGCTTACAGGGAGATGGAAACACCATATATTTT. It translates to CASSLQGDGNTIYF.

This clonotype was picked up many times. V and J are TRBV20-1 and TRBJ1-2, with TRBD1 matching 7 bases. With V trimmed by 8 bases and J by 8 bases, 17 bases remained unmatched. The CDR3 sequence is 14 residues long. Germline lookup yields CDR1 DFQATT and CDR2 SNEGSKA (reference sequence). CDR3 protein: CSTWRGQRTGGYTF. The CDR3 region has the DNA TGCAGTACCTGGAGGGGACAGAGAACCGGAGGCTACACCTTC.

The chain employs TRBV10-3 and TRBJ2-5; unclear D gene. The germline V and J ends were trimmed by 4 bases and 2 bases, with 8 bases remaining between them. The CDR3 has 13 amino acids. Germline assignment: CDR1 ENHRY and CDR2 SYGVKD. The CDR3 region has the DNA TGTGCCATCAGTGGTGATTTACAAGAGACCCAGTACTTC. It translates to CAISGDLQETQYF.

This clonotype was detected ten times or more. The gene calls are TRBV4-3 and TRBJ1-6, with TRBD1 matching over 8 bases. V shed 5 bases, J shed 6 bases, and the junction held 6 bases outside the gene matches. Germline V gene lookup returns CDR1 LGHNA and CDR2 YSLEER. This CDR3 contains 15 residues. CDR3: CASSYGQGTNSPLHF. The DNA of the CDR3 is TGCGCCAGCAGCTACGGACAGGGAACTAATTCACCCCTCCACTTT.

The J gene is TRBJ2-2, the V gene TRBV4-1; D uncertain. The CDR3 is 14 residues long. Trimming removed 4 bases from V and 2 bases from J, with 8 bases in between. Per germline, CDR1 MGHRA and CDR2 YSYEKL. The CDR3 spells CASSPQANTGELFF. The CDR3 bases are TGCGCCAGCAGCCCCCAGGCCAACACCGGGGAGCTGTTTTTT.

This clonotype was counted a few times. V usage is TRBV10-3 and J usage is TRBJ2-3; 9 bases match TRBD2. This CDR3 is built from 16 residues. With 10 bases clipped from V and 5 bases from J, the junction kept 16 bases outside the gene matches. The germline V gene has CDR1 ENHRY and CDR2 SYGVKD. In nucleotides, the CDR3 is TGTGCCACCTCAGGGGATGCGGGGGGGCGGGGAGATACGCAGTATTTT. Amino acid sequence: CATSGDAGGRGDTQYF.

This clonotype has a count of ten or more. This sequence joins TRBV18 and TRBJ1-1; D gene ambiguous. CDR1 and CDR2 (germline): KGHSH, LQKENI. The CDR3 has 14 amino acids. Trimming took 6 bases from V and 5 from J, leaving 16 bases between them. The CDR3 nucleotides are TGTGCCAGCTCTTCATCACTGGAGGGAACTGAAGCTTTCTTT. This translates into CASSSSLEGTEAFF.

The chain uses TRBV24-1 and TRBJ2-4; D remains ambiguous. Germline lookup yields CDR1 KGHDR and CDR2 SFDVKD. The CDR3 spans 12 residues. Trimming cost V 9 bases and J 6 bases, with 11 bases left between them. CDR3 amino acids: CATFWALNIQYF. In DNA form, the CDR3 reads TGTGCCACCTTCTGGGCCCTAAACATTCAGTACTTC.

The chain recombines TRBV6-1 with TRBJ1-6, with TRBD1 identical over 7 bases. Germline V gives CDR1 MNHNS, CDR2 SASEGT. This CDR3 has 15 amino acids. V lost 8 bases, J lost 0 bases, and 4 bases stayed unmatched. CDR3 in DNA: TGTGCCAGCGACAGGGATAGCTCCTATAATTCACCCCTCCACTTT. Translation: CASDRDSSYNSPLHF.

The rearrangement uses TRBV20-1 and TRBJ2-1; the match to TRBD2 covers 11 bases. The J segment lost 4 bases and the V segment lost 1 base, leaving 6 bases of the junction unmatched. Per germline, CDR1 DFQATT and CDR2 SNEGSKA (reference sequence). CDR3 length equals 16 residues. The CDR3 loop reads CSARASGGPGYNEQFF. The CDR3 DNA follows: TGCAGTGCTAGAGCTAGCGGGGGGCCGGGTTACAATGAGCAGTTCTTC.

This clonotype has more than one count but fewer than ten. The gene calls are TRBV5-6 and TRBJ1-5; D gene uncertain. The CDR3 has 14 amino acids. Trimming took off 2 bases at V and 3 bases at J, with 9 bases between the two ends. Germline V gives CDR1 SGHDT, CDR2 YYEEEE. CDR3 bases: TGTGCCAGCAGCTTTTTCGGGGTCAATCAGCCCCAGCATTTT. It translates to CASSFFGVNQPQHF.

This clonotype was counted only a few times. CDR3 sequence (DNA): TGCAGTGCTAGCGCGCGGGGGGGCGGGGAGACCCAGTACTTC. Protein sequence: CSASARGGGETQYF. The chain joins TRBV20-1 to TRBJ2-5; TRBD2 matches 9 bases. The germline V gene has CDR1 DFQATT and CDR2 SNEGSKA (reference sequence). The CDR3 runs to 14 residues. The V and J ends lost 3 bases and 5 bases, in that order; junction bases with no gene match: 7.

In its sample, this clonotype was seen a few times. This chain links TRBV6-2 or TRBV6-3 with TRBJ2-7; 7 nucleotides line up with TRBD1. Per germline, CDR1 MNHEY and CDR2 SVGEGT. V shed 6 bases and J 3 bases; nucleotides not matched to a gene: 5. The CDR3 is 13 residues long. The chain's CDR3 is CASSRGQRYEQYV. CDR3 in DNA: TGTGCCAGCAGCCGGGGACAGCGCTACGAGCAGTACGTC.

This clonotype was observed a handful of times. This chain uses TRBV4-3 with TRBJ1-5; D may be TRBD1 (5 bases). The CDR3 runs 18 residues. From germline, CDR1 is LGHNA and CDR2 YSLEER. V lost 0 bases, J lost 1 base, and 16 bases lay in between. CDR3 sequence (DNA): TGCGCCAGCAGCCAAGAAGCTCCGGGGGTCCCAAGCAATCAGCCCCAGCATTTT. Translating gives CASSQEAPGVPSNQPQHF.

This chain uses TRBV7-8 with TRBJ2-2, with D uncertain. Trimming took off 0 bases at V and 6 bases at J, with 11 bases between the two ends. Looked up from germline, CDR1 is SGHVS and CDR2 is FQNEAQ. CDR3 length equals 15 residues. The CDR3 here is CASSLARTPPGELFF. CDR3 DNA sequence: TGTGCCAGCAGCTTAGCGAGGACCCCTCCCGGGGAGCTGTTTTTT.

The chain uses TRBV20-1 and TRBJ2-5, with 11 nucleotides matching TRBD2. This CDR3 has 15 residues. Germline V gene sequence: CDR1 DFQATT, CDR2 SNEGSKA (reference sequence). The V and J ends lost 5 bases and 5 bases, in that order; junction bases with no gene match: 10. This CDR3 reads CSAGPSGGPQETQYF. CDR3 sequence (DNA): TGCAGTGCTGGGCCTAGCGGGGGGCCCCAGGAGACCCAGTACTTC.

This clonotype was recorded many times. For the CDR3, the DNA is TGCAGTGCTAGGGACGCGGGGCCGGGGGGCTACACCTTC. Residues: CSARDAGPGGYTF. The rearrangement joins TRBV20-1 to TRBJ1-2; tentative D call: TRBD1 (5 bases). The CDR3 is 13 amino acids. The V end lost 3 bases, the J end lost 8 bases, and 16 bases lay between the germline ends. Germline V gene lookup returns CDR1 DFQATT and CDR2 SNEGSKA (reference sequence).

Many counts were recorded for this clonotype. This rearrangement joins TRBV10-3 to TRBJ1-5; D gene unclear. Germline CDR1 is ENHRY and CDR2 is SYGVKD. This CDR3 region has 14 residues. Deletions cut 0 bases from V and 11 bases from J, with 14 bases between. CDR3 loop: CAISESTATKAQHF. The CDR3 coding sequence is TGTGCCATCAGTGAGTCTACGGCGACCAAGGCCCAGCATTTT.

This clonotype was observed many times. The chain couples TRBV7-9 to TRBJ1-1; D remains ambiguous. The CDR3 sequence is 13 residues long. Per the germline V gene, CDR1 is SEHNR and CDR2 is FQNEAQ (reference sequence). Trimming took 4 bases from V and 5 from J, leaving 11 bases between them. The DNA for the CDR3 is TGTGCCAGCAGCTCCGGTCTTGTAACTGAAGCTTTCTTT. It codes for CASSSGLVTEAFF.

This sequence joins TRBV6-2 or TRBV6-3 and TRBJ2-6, with 9 bases lining up with TRBD1. The V gene's germline CDR1 is MNHEY and CDR2 SVGEGT. The CDR3 covers 19 residues. Trimming at V came to 6 bases and at J to 4 bases, leaving 16 bases not matched to a gene. CDR3 region: CASSNPPGQGFSGANVLTF. CDR3 coding DNA: TGTGCCAGCAGCAACCCCCCGGGACAGGGTTTTTCGGGGGCCAACGTCCTGACTTTC.

This chain uses TRBV7-8 with TRBJ2-1, with D tentatively TRBD2 (5 bases). This CDR3 is built from 12 residues. Trimming took off 1 base at V and 14 bases at J, with 12 bases between the two ends. Germline V CDR1 and CDR2: SGHVS, FQNEAQ. CDR3 DNA: TGTGCCAGCAGCTTAGATTCGGGGAAGGAGTTCTTC. As protein: CASSLDSGKEFF.

V is TRBV28 and J is TRBJ2-7, with TRBD2 matching 16 bases. Germline CDR1 reads MDHEN; CDR2 reads SYDVKM. This CDR3 is built from 17 residues. Losses at the gene ends were 6 bases for V and 5 bases for J; bases not matched to a gene: 10. This chain's CDR3 is CASSLPGLAGGPHEQYF. The CDR3 nucleotides are TGTGCCAGCAGCCTCCCGGGACTAGCGGGAGGGCCCCACGAGCAGTACTTC. The full variable domain, its missing parts supplied by reference TRBV28 and TRBJ2-7, is DVKVTQSSRYLVKRTGEKVFLECVQDMDHENMFWYRQDPGLGLRLIYFSYDVKMKEKGDIPEGYSVSREKKERFSLILESASTNQTSMYLCASSLPGLAGGPHEQYFGPGTRLTVT.